This TCR beta chain was sequenced during a study of monozygotic twins with inflammatory bowel disease. General study results and limits: Repertoire similarity matched across concordant and discordant twins, perhaps owing to limited power. Healthy co-twins showed greater TCRbeta diversity (inverse Simpson) than IBD patients. Different subtypes (of T cells) could not be told apart from one another.

The template switching step added UMIs that contained a 6-nucleotide sample barcode. From its re-call of the 5' RACE reads, TCRdb lists each CDR3 protein once, without DNA. The table counts around 100,000 distinct CDR3 sequences; 1.9% lies in the top ten. CDR3 length: 17 amino acids. Per the germline V gene, CDR1 is SGHRS and CDR2 is YFSETQ. With respect to this clonotype: Its antigen is unknown.

This sequence originates from a human donor with ulcerative colitis or Crohn's disease, or a healthy co-twin of an affected twin (not recorded which). The sample was blood. This sequence joins TRBV5-1 and TRBJ2-1; TCRdb selects TRBD1, and the lack of DNA leaves this call unchecked. This CDR3 reads CASSLVPRQGEDNEQFF.